Below are 26 T cell receptor beta chains sequenced from a single sample in a study of T cell responses to AZD1222 COVID-19 vaccine. Repertoires were generated with immunoSEQ multiplex PCR, while TCRdb's copy carries only in-frame clones and drops some. Of about 140,000 clones listed, 90% are singletons. The source was peripheral blood, collected 28 days after the second AZD1222 dose. Receptors were obtained from an adult who received the AZD1222 COVID-19 vaccine.

To note about this clone: Other DNA variants within this sample encode the same CDR3. In DNA, the CDR3 is TGTGCCAGCAGCCCACAGGGCTCTGGAAACACCATATATTTT. Protein sequence: CASSPQGSGNTIYF. The rearrangement links TRBV28 to TRBJ1-3; D perhaps matches TRBD1 (6 bases). Germline V gene sequence: CDR1 MDHEN, CDR2 SYDVKM. The CDR3 has 14 amino acids. V lost 6 bases to trimming and J lost 0 bases, with 9 bases between them.

V gene TRBV10-3 combines with J gene TRBJ2-5; D possibly corresponds to TRBD1 (6 bases). V lost 10 bases and J 2 bases, leaving 14 bases between the germline ends. Germline CDR1 and CDR2: ENHRY and SYGVKD. The CDR3 sequence is 13 residues long. The CDR3 coding sequence is TGTGCCACCCGACAGGTCGGACAAGAGACCCAGTACTTC. Amino acids: CATRQVGQETQYF.

The chain combines TRBV6-1 with TRBJ1-2; D is perhaps TRBD1 (6 bases). The germline CDR1 and CDR2 sequences are MNHNS and SASEGT. V shed 2 bases and J shed 8 bases, with 15 bases lying between them. This CDR3 contains 14 residues. The CDR3, as DNA: TGTGCCAGCAGTGAACATCGTGGCACAGGGGGCTACACCTTC. Its protein is CASSEHRGTGGYTF.

This clone was detected once. The chain is built from TRBV5-1 and TRBJ1-1, with 8 bases lining up with TRBD1. The CDR3 has 15 amino acids. Germline trimming cut 0 bases from V and 1 base from J; bases unmatched to any gene: 2. Germline V gene data show CDR1 as SGHRS and CDR2 as YFSETQ. For the CDR3, the DNA is TGCGCCAGCAGCTTGGGCACAGGGGGGAACACTGAAGCTTTCTTT. Its protein is CASSLGTGGNTEAFF.

The chain recombines TRBV9 with TRBJ2-1; D gene ambiguous. Germline V lookup: CDR1 SGDLS, CDR2 YYNGEE. V was cut by 2 bases and J by 4 bases, with 13 bases left in between. This CDR3 has 15 residues. CDR3 amino acids: CASSVFPRSYNEQFF. DNA for the CDR3: TGTGCCAGCAGCGTTTTTCCGAGATCTTACAATGAGCAGTTCTTC.

This clone was observed once. The genes are TRBV19 and TRBJ2-5, with 7 bases that match TRBD1. Germline-derived CDR1 and CDR2 are LNHDA and SQIVND (reference sequence). V shed 1 base, J shed 5 bases, and the junction held 7 bases outside the gene matches. This CDR3 region has 15 residues. The chain's CDR3 is CASSIGGTAAETQYF. The CDR3 nucleotides are TGTGCCAGTAGTATAGGGGGGACAGCGGCGGAGACCCAGTACTTC.

The chain has TRBV7-2 and TRBJ2-7; weak D call: TRBD2 (5 bases). CDR1 and CDR2 from the germline V gene are SGHTA and FQGNSA. V was cut by 1 base and J by 2 bases, with 12 bases left in between. The CDR3 loop spans 15 amino acids. The CDR3 spells CASSLEGRAPYEQYF. The CDR3 DNA follows: TGTGCCAGCAGCTTAGAAGGGCGGGCCCCCTACGAGCAGTACTTC.

This chain connects TRBV5-1 to TRBJ2-3; TRBD2 aligns across 14 bases. Per germline, CDR1 SGHRS and CDR2 YFSETQ. With V trimmed by 6 bases and J by 6 bases, 9 bases remained unmatched. This CDR3 is built from 16 residues. CDR3 loop: CASTLGTSGGGDTQYF. The CDR3 DNA reads TGCGCCAGCACCCTGGGGACTAGCGGGGGCGGGGATACGCAGTATTTT.

This sequence joins TRBV24-1 and TRBJ2-2; D is unclear. Germline-derived CDR1 and CDR2 are KGHDR and SFDVKD. This CDR3 is 15 amino acids long. The V end was cut by 7 bases, the J end by 0 bases, with 11 bases between. CDR3 sequence reads: CATRPSKPNTGELFF. CDR3 in DNA: TGTGCCACCAGACCCAGTAAACCGAACACCGGGGAGCTGTTTTTT.

The V and J genes are TRBV2 and TRBJ1-2, with D perhaps matching TRBD1 (5 bases). V was clipped by 2 bases and J by 7 bases, with 8 bases between them. The germline V gene has CDR1 SNHLY and CDR2 FYNNEI. The CDR3 sequence is 12 residues long. CDR3 protein: CASSELGGGYTF. Written as DNA, the CDR3 is TGTGCCAGCAGTGAATTGGGGGGTGGCTACACCTTC.

This clone occurred once. This chain uses TRBV7-2 with TRBJ2-7; possibly TRBD2 for D (5 bases). The V end lost 1 base, the J end lost 2 bases, and 9 bases lay between the germline ends. The CDR3 runs 14 residues. Germline CDR1 is SGHTA and CDR2 is FQGNSA. The CDR3 sequence: CASSLVAGPYEQYF. As DNA, the CDR3 is TGTGCCAGCAGCTTAGTTGCGGGTCCCTACGAGCAGTACTTC.

V gene TRBV5-6 combines with J gene TRBJ2-1, with D perhaps TRBD1 (6 bases). The CDR3 is made up of 13 amino acids. CDR1 is SGHDT, CDR2 YYEEEE, per germline. Trimming stripped 2 bases from V and 6 bases from J, with 9 bases between. The CDR3 sequence: CASSLTGSNEQFF. As DNA, the CDR3 is TGTGCCAGCAGCTTAACAGGGAGCAATGAGCAGTTCTTC.

The chain combines TRBV5-8 with TRBJ1-5; D uncertain. Trimming removed 2 bases from V and 0 bases from J, with 6 bases in between. The CDR3 spans 14 residues. Germline V gene lookup returns CDR1 SGHTS and CDR2 YDEGEE. CDR3 DNA: TGTGCCAGCAGCTTATCAGGTAGCAATCAGCCCCAGCATTTT. Translated: CASSLSGSNQPQHF.

V gene TRBV5-8 combines with J gene TRBJ2-5; D is unresolved. CDR3 length equals 11 residues. Germline CDR1 and CDR2: SGHTS and YDEGEE. V lost 4 bases, J lost 12 bases, and 13 bases lay in between. CDR3 DNA: TGTGCCAGCAGCCAAGGCCAGGTCAAGTACTTC. It codes for CASSQGQVKYF.

The chain couples TRBV5-6 to TRBJ1-5; TRBD1 agrees at 9 bases. The J segment lost 3 bases and the V segment lost 3 bases, leaving 1 base of the junction unmatched. Germline V gene data show CDR1 as SGHDT and CDR2 as YYEEEE. This CDR3 has 14 amino acids. The DNA for the CDR3 is TGTGCCAGCAGCTGGACAGGGGACAATCAGCCCCAGCATTTT. Its protein product is CASSWTGDNQPQHF.

This clone was detected once. This CDR3 is also generated by other DNA sequences in the sample. CDR3 bases: TGTGCCTGGAGTGTTGGTGGAAACACCATATATTTT. It translates to CAWSVGGNTIYF. This chain connects TRBV30 to TRBJ1-3; D ambiguous. V lost 0 bases and J 3 bases, leaving 3 bases between the germline ends. CDR1 GTSNPN and CDR2 SVGIG come from the germline V gene (reference sequence). This CDR3 has 12 amino acids.

This clone was picked up one time. The rearrangement joins TRBV30 to TRBJ1-6; D possibly corresponds to TRBD1 (6 bases). Between the trimmed V and J ends, which lost 0 bases and 8 bases, there was a span of 23 bases. There are 18 residues in the CDR3. The V gene's germline CDR1 is GTSNPN and CDR2 SVGIG (reference sequence). The CDR3 sequence is CAWSVHEGVGCGDSPLHF. As DNA, the CDR3 is TGTGCCTGGAGTGTACATGAGGGGGTAGGGTGTGGAGATTCACCCCTCCACTTT.

This chain links TRBV30 with TRBJ2-2; no reliable D call. Trimming took off 0 bases at V and 6 bases at J, with 11 bases between the two ends. This CDR3 has 14 residues. The germline CDR1 and CDR2 sequences are GTSNPN and SVGIG (reference sequence). The CDR3 nucleotides are TGTGCCTGGAGTGTTCTGCGCAATGCCGGGGAGCTGTTTTTT. Protein sequence: CAWSVLRNAGELFF. Together with reference TRBV30 and TRBJ2-2, the CDR3 gives the full variable domain: SQTIHQWPATLVQPVGSPLSLECTVEGTSNPNLYWYRQAAGRGLQLLFYSVGIGQISSEVPQNLSASRPQDRQFILSSKKLLLSDSGFYLCAWSVLRNAGELFFGEGSRLTVL.

The chain couples TRBV19 to TRBJ1-5; possible D gene TRBD1, 6 bases. CDR1 LNHDA and CDR2 SQIVND come from the germline V gene (reference sequence). CDR3 length: 12 residues. The germline V and J ends were trimmed by 10 bases and 5 bases, with 12 bases remaining between them. This CDR3 reads CATTGLDQPQHF. The CDR3 nucleotides read TGTGCCACCACAGGGTTGGATCAGCCCCAGCATTTT.

This clone was observed a single time. The chain combines TRBV28 with TRBJ2-2, with D perhaps TRBD2 (5 bases). This CDR3 has 12 residues. CDR1 is MDHEN and CDR2 is SYDVKM in the germline V gene. Between the trimmed V and J ends, which lost 11 bases and 4 bases, there was a span of 11 bases. The CDR3 region is CAGRGSTGELFF. The CDR3 DNA sequence: TGTGCCGGTCGGGGTTCCACCGGGGAGCTGTTTTTT.

The chain uses TRBV12-3 or TRBV12-4 and TRBJ1-1, with D perhaps TRBD1 (6 bases). There are 12 residues in the CDR3. With 1 base removed from V and 14 bases from J, the gap between germline ends came to 14 bases. CDR3 amino acids: CASSLDSWGAFF. The CDR3 DNA reads as TGTGCCAGCAGTTTAGATAGTTGGGGGGCCTTCTTT.

The J gene is TRBJ1-6, the V gene TRBV5-1, with D hard to call. CDR3 length: 13 residues. V lost 5 bases and J 8 bases, leaving 11 bases between the germline ends. Per the germline V gene, CDR1 is SGHRS and CDR2 is YFSETQ. In DNA form, the CDR3 reads TGCGCCAGCAGGCATGACGGGGATTCACCCCTCCACTTT. This codes for CASRHDGDSPLHF.

A note on this clone: One end of the junction fails to match germline, which may point to a read error. The rearrangement joins TRBV11-2 to TRBJ1-3; D is undetermined. Germline V gene data show CDR1 as SGHAT and CDR2 as FQNNGV. This CDR3 contains 12 residues. The CDR3 sequence is CASSPTGNTIYF. CDR3 DNA sequence: TGTGCCAGCAGCCCTACTGGGAACACCATATATTTT.

The chain combines TRBV5-4 with TRBJ2-1, with 8 bases matching TRBD2. The CDR3 consists of 16 residues. V was clipped by 6 bases and J by 4 bases; unmatched bases: 12. Per germline, CDR1 SGHNT and CDR2 YYREEE (reference sequence). The DNA for the CDR3 is TGTGCCAGCACCCGGGGGGGGAGGGCCTCTTACAATGAGCAGTTCTTC. Encoded protein: CASTRGGRASYNEQFF. Full variable domain (outside the CDR3, taken from reference TRBV5-4 and TRBJ2-1): ETGVTQSPTHLIKTRGQQVTLRCSSQSGHNTVSWYQQALGQGPQFIFQYYREEENGRGNFPPRFSGLQFPNYSSELNVNALELDDSALYLCASTRGGRASYNEQFFGPGTRLTVL.

This chain uses TRBV9 with TRBJ2-7; 9 positions agree with TRBD1. The CDR3 extends over 15 amino acids. Germline lookup yields CDR1 SGDLS and CDR2 YYNGEE. V shed 3 bases and J 5 bases; nucleotides not matched to a gene: 9. In DNA, the CDR3 is TGTGCCAGCAGCGCCATCGGGACAGGGTGGAACGAGCAGTACTTC. This gives the protein CASSAIGTGWNEQYF. The variable domain in full, completed from reference TRBV9 and TRBJ2-7, reads DSGVTQTPKHLITATGQRVTLRCSPRSGDLSVYWYQQSLDQGLQFLIQYYNGEERAKGNILERFSAQQFPDLHSELNLSSLELGDSALYFCASSAIGTGWNEQYFGPGTRLTVT.

The genes are TRBV2 and TRBJ1-5; D gene uncertain. Trimming removed 1 base at V and 7 bases at J, with 5 bases between. Germline-derived CDR1 and CDR2 are SNHLY and FYNNEI. This CDR3 has 12 amino acids. The chain's CDR3 is CASSEGYQPQHF. The CDR3 DNA reads TGTGCCAGCAGTGAAGGGTACCAGCCCCAGCATTTT.